This T cell receptor (beta chain) is from a study of blood T cell repertoires in COVID-19. Study in general: COVID-19 samples, acute and convalescent, were from the United States, Italy and Spain. Sources were T cells, B-cell-depleted T cells, or PBMCs; the material itself was cDNA or gDNA.

Per the study methods: Estimated nucleated cell counts came from reference gene primer amplification. TCRdb's copy holds only in-frame clones and misses some; the assay was immunoSEQ multiplex PCR. V and J calls and clone size come straight from that table; D and trimming were deduced from the DNA. There are 100,000 to 140,000 clones in the sample; less than 90% occur only once, and more than 4% lies in the top ten. V lost 3 bases and J lost 0, with 3 bases in between. The CDR3 runs 12 residues. CDR1 is SGHTA and CDR2 is FQGNSA in the germline V gene. Comment on this clone: Other DNA sequences in this sample translate to the same CDR3.

The sequencing sample was made of peripheral blood. This chain links TRBV7-2 with TRBJ2-7; D not certain. The sequence came from a human donor in a cohort sampled during active COVID-19. CDR3 region: CASSLSSYEQYF. The CDR3 bases are TGTGCCAGCAGCTTGAGCTCCTACGAGCAGTACTTC.